A selection of T cell receptor beta chains follows, all from one sample in a study of blood T cell repertoires in COVID-19. Sequenced by immunoSEQ multiplex PCR; TCRdb stores in-frame clones only, minus some. Of about 210,000 clones in the sample, roughly 81% were seen once. Sequencing input: peripheral blood. The receptors shown here come from a woman between 50 and 59 years old with active or convalescent COVID-19. CDR3s include the opening cysteine and the closing phenylalanine or tryptophan. D genes are given only for firm matches. A row's size may be missing; if present it is once, few, many or a size class.

V	J	D	size	DNA	CDR3
TRBV29-1	TRBJ2-1	NA	NA	TGCAGCGGCCTACTGGGGGGAAGGGCCGTTGGTGAGCAGTTCTTC	CSGLLGGRAVGEQFF
TRBV19	TRBJ2-5	NA	once	TGTGCCAGTAGCACCCAGACAGACCAAGAGACCCAGTACTTC	CASSTQTDQETQYF
TRBV6-4	TRBJ1-4	TRBD1	few	TGTGCCAGCAGCCTTAATCCGGGACAGCCTAATGAAAAACTGTTTTTT	CASSLNPGQPNEKLFF
TRBV9	TRBJ2-1	TRBD2	NA	TGTGCCAGCAGCGTAGTAGCGGGGGGGCCTCATGAGCAGTTCTTC	CASSVVAGGPHEQFF
TRBV3-1/TRBV3-2	TRBJ1-5	NA	few	TGTGCCAGCAGCACAGGGTATAGCAATCAGCCCCAGCATTTT	CASSTGYSNQPQHF
TRBV10-1	TRBJ2-3	TRBD2	NA	TGCGCCAGCAGTGACGGCGGGAGTAATACGCAGTATTTT	CASSDGGSNTQYF
TRBV27	TRBJ1-2	TRBD1	NA	TGTGCCAGCAGTTTTTCTGCGACAGGGGGGTATGGCTACACCTTC	CASSFSATGGYGYTF
TRBV5-1	TRBJ1-1	TRBD1	NA	TGTGCCAGCAGATTACAGGGGCTGAACACTGAAGCTTTCTTT	CASRLQGLNTEAFF
TRBV5-8	TRBJ1-6	TRBD1	NA	TGTGCCAGCAGCCTGGAGGGGGCGGACAATTCACCCCTCCACTTT	CASSLEGADNSPLHF
TRBV27	TRBJ1-3	TRBD1	NA	TGTACCAGCAGTCCTAACTACAGGGGCCCGGGAAACACCATATATTTT	CTSSPNYRGPGNTIYF
TRBV2	TRBJ2-7	NA	NA	TGTGCCAGCAGTCGACAGTACTACGAGCAGTACTTC	CASSRQYYEQYF
TRBV6-4	TRBJ2-1	TRBD2	many	TGTGCCAGCAGCCCCCGGGAAGCGGGGACTGAGCAGTTCTTC	CASSPREAGTEQFF
TRBV4-2	TRBJ1-3	NA	once	TGTGCCAGCAGCCAAGAGCTACAGGCCTTCGGAAACACCATATATTTT	CASSQELQAFGNTIYF
TRBV7-9	TRBJ1-5	NA	NA	TGTGCCAGCAGCTTAGGCGCCGACTCCCAGCCCCAGCATTTT	CASSLGADSQPQHF
TRBV5-6	TRBJ2-7	TRBD1	NA	TGTGCCAGCAGCTTGGCCCTAGGGACAGATGGCTACGAGCAGTACTTC	CASSLALGTDGYEQYF
TRBV2	TRBJ2-3	NA	once	TGTGCCAGCAAGGGGCGGTACAGCACAGATACGCAGTATTTT	CASKGRYSTDTQYF
TRBV11-2	TRBJ2-3	TRBD1	NA	TGTGCCAGCAGCCGAACGGGACAGGGAGACACAGATACGCAGTATTTT	CASSRTGQGDTDTQYF